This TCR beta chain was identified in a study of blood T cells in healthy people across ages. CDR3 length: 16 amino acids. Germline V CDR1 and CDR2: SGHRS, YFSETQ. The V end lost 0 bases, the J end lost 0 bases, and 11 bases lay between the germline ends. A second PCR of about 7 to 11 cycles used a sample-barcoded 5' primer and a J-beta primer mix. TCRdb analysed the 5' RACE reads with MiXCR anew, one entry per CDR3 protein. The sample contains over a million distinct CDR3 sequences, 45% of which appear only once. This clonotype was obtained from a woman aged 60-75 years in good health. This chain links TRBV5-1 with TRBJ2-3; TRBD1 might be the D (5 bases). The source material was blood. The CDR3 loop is CASSLGGGKSTDTQYF. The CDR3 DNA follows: TGCGCCAGCAGCTTGGGGGGCGGAAAAAGCACAGATACGCAGTATTTT.